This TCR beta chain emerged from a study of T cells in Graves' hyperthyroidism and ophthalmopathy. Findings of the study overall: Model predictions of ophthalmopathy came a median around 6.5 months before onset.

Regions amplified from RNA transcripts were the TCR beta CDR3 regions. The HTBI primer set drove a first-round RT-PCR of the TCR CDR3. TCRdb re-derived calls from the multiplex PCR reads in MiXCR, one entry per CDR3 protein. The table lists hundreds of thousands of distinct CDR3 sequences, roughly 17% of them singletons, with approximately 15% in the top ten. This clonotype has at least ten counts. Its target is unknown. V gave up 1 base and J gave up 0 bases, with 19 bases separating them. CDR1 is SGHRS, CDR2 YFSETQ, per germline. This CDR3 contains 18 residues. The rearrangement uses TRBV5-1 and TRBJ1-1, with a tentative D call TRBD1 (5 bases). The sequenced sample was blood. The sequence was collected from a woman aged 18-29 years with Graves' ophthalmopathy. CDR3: CASSLRPLVDSVNTEAFF. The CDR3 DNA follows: TGCGCCAGCAGCTTGCGCCCTCTTGTAGACAGTGTGAACACTGAAGCTTTCTTT.